A selection of T cell receptor beta chains follows, all from one sample in a study of siplizumab effects on memory and regulatory T cells. Data came from immunoSEQ multiplex PCR; TCRdb stores just in-frame clones and leaves some out. The sample holds some 7,200 clones, approximately 70% seen once. The specimen sequenced was effector memory CD8+ T cells sorted from blood. These receptors originate from a human donor in good health. CDR3s include the opening cysteine and the closing phenylalanine or tryptophan. D genes are given only for firm matches. Clone size is stated in some rows and not others, as once, few, many or a class when expanded.

>NA|TRBV9|TRBJ2-3|few
TGTGCCAGCAGCGTAGAGGGGGGAGGAGGGTCAGATACGCAGTATTTT
CASSVEGGGGSDTQYF
>NA|TRBV4-1|TRBJ1-1|NA
TGCGCCAGCAGCCAAGATCCAGGTATGAACACTGAAGCTTTCTTT
CASSQDPGMNTEAFF
>TRBD2|TRBV27|TRBJ2-1|NA
TGTGCCAGCAGTGAGACTAGCGGGACCCCCGATGAGCAGTTCTTC
CASSETSGTPDEQFF
>NA|TRBV19|TRBJ2-7|NA
TGTGCCAGTAGTGGCTGGACAGCATCCTACGAGCAGTACTTC
CASSGWTASYEQYF
>TRBD1|TRBV7-8|TRBJ2-1|NA
TGTGCCAGCAGCTTTCGACAGGGCAATGAGCAGTTCTTC
CASSFRQGNEQFF
>TRBD2|TRBV7-2|TRBJ2-3|NA
TGTGCCAGCAGCTTTCTAGCGGGAGAGAGCACAGATACGCAGTATTTT
CASSFLAGESTDTQYF
>NA|TRBV2|TRBJ2-1|few
TGTGCCAGCAGTGACGCGAATGAGCAGTTCTTC
CASSDANEQFF
>NA|TRBV6-4|TRBJ2-3|NA
TGTGCCAGCAGTGAGATAGCGTCTAGCACAGATACGCAGTATTTT
CASSEIASSTDTQYF
>TRBD2|TRBV6-1|TRBJ2-7|medium-sized
TGTGCCAGCAGTGAAGATACTAGCGGTTCCTACGAGCAGTACTTC
CASSEDTSGSYEQYF
>TRBD1|TRBV28|TRBJ2-2|NA
TGTGCCAGCAGCCAGGCCTCAGACAGGGGGCAGGGGGCAGGGGAGCTGTTTTTT
CASSQASDRGQGAGELFF
>TRBD1|TRBV27|TRBJ1-5|few
TGTGCCAGCAGTTCGGGGACAGGCGGGAATCAGCCCCAGCATTTT
CASSSGTGGNQPQHF
>NA|TRBV5-6|TRBJ2-7|few
TGTGCCAGCAGTCTATACATGAGTTACGAGCAGTACTTC
CASSLYMSYEQYF
>TRBD2|TRBV27|TRBJ2-3|NA
TGTGCCAGCAGCCGAAGACTAGCGGGAGGGACAGATACGCAGTATTTT
CASSRRLAGGTDTQYF
>NA|TRBV29-1|TRBJ2-1|NA
TGCAGCGTTGAAAAAAGCGTAAGCTCCTACAATGAGCAGTTCTTC
CSVEKSVSSYNEQFF
>NA|TRBV7-3|TRBJ2-1|NA
TGTGCCAGCAGCTCTCCCGGGGCACACGGGAATGAGCAGTTCTTC
CASSSPGAHGNEQFF
>NA|TRBV20-1|TRBJ1-5|few
TGCAGTGCTAGTAAGGGTACACCCCAGCATTTT
CSASKGTPQHF
>NA|TRBV15|TRBJ2-5|once
TGTGCCACCAGCAGAAGGCGGGAAACGGAGACCCAGTACTTC
CATSRRRETETQYF
>NA|TRBV6-5|TRBJ2-3|medium-sized
TGTGCCAAGACCGGAGGGCCGTCTGGCACAGATACGCAGTATTTT
CAKTGGPSGTDTQYF
>TRBD1|TRBV29-1|TRBJ2-2|NA
TGCAGCGTGGGACAGGGGGCCGGGGAGCTGTTTTTT
CSVGQGAGELFF
>NA|TRBV5-4|TRBJ2-7|NA
TGTGCCAGCAGCCGTGGGGCTAGCGTAACCTACGAGCAGTACTTC
CASSRGASVTYEQYF
>NA|TRBV29-1|TRBJ2-6|NA
TGCAGCGTGGGGGACTCCCCTTTCTCTGGGGCCAACGTCCTGACTTTC
CSVGDSPFSGANVLTF
>TRBD2|TRBV5-5|TRBJ2-7|NA
TGTGCCAGCAGCTTGGTACTAGCGGGAGGTCAAGAGCAGTACTTC
CASSLVLAGGQEQYF
>TRBD2|TRBV5-6|TRBJ2-2|NA
TGTGCCAGCAGCTCCGGGACTAGCGGGTTCGGGGAGCTGTTTTTT
CASSSGTSGFGELFF
>NA|TRBV2|TRBJ2-1|NA
TGTGCCAGCGGTGGCGGGACGGACAATGAGCAGTTCTTC
CASGGGTDNEQFF
>NA|TRBV4-1|TRBJ2-1|NA
TGCGCCAGCAGGACAAGGAGTGGAAATGAGCAGTTCTTC
CASRTRSGNEQFF
>NA|TRBV21-1|TRBJ2-3|NA
TGTGCCAGTTCGGTGGGGGGCACAGATACGCAGTATTTT
CASSVGGTDTQYF
>NA|TRBV5-1|TRBJ2-4|NA
TGCGCCAGCAGCTTGGGGACTGATTATTTACAAAACATTCAGTACTTC
CASSLGTDYLQNIQYF
>NA|TRBV28|TRBJ1-1|NA
TGTGCCAGCAGCCTCACGGGACGCCGGCCTTTCGAAGCTTTCTTT
CASSLTGRRPFEAFF
>NA|TRBV7-9|TRBJ2-1|NA
TGTGCCAGCAGCTTAGGAGCGGATGAGCAGTTCTTC
CASSLGADEQFF
>TRBD2|TRBV6-6|TRBJ2-1|NA
TGTGCCAGCAGTGACGACGGGACTAGGATCGATGAGCAGTTCTTC
CASSDDGTRIDEQFF
>TRBD2|TRBV7-3|TRBJ2-1|NA
TGTGCCAGCAGCTTAGGGCTAGCGGGAGAACAGGAGCAGTTCTTC
CASSLGLAGEQEQFF
>NA|TRBV28|TRBJ2-1|NA
TGTGCCAGCACTCCACCCGGAGGAGGAGCTATGTACAATGAGCAGTTCTTC
CASTPPGGGAMYNEQFF
>TRBD1|TRBV6-4|TRBJ1-2|NA
TGTGCCAGCAGTGACGGGCAGGGGGGAAATGGCTACACCTTC
CASSDGQGGNGYTF
>NA|TRBV6-1|TRBJ2-6|NA
TGTGCCGGGGGACACCCCTCTGGGGCCAACGTCCTGACTTTC
CAGGHPSGANVLTF
>NA|TRBV9|TRBJ2-1|few
TGTGCCAGCAGCTCCCGATCAGGAGGTTACAATGAGCAGTTCTTC
CASSSRSGGYNEQFF
>NA|TRBV6-6|TRBJ1-1|NA
TGTGCCAGCAAAAAAAGTATGAACACTGAAGCTTTCTTT
CASKKSMNTEAFF
>TRBD2|TRBV7-3|TRBJ2-1|NA
TGTGCCAGCGGGCGGGAGCCTTACAATGAGCAGTTCTTC
CASGREPYNEQFF
>TRBD2|TRBV6-1|TRBJ2-1|NA
TGTGCCAGCGGACTAGTTTACAATGAGCAGTTCTTC
CASGLVYNEQFF
>TRBD2|TRBV4-2|TRBJ2-5|few
TGTGCCAGCAGCCAAGAGGTCGGAGCGGGAGAGGAGACCCAGTACTTC
CASSQEVGAGEETQYF
>NA|TRBV6-1|TRBJ2-7|NA
TGTGCCAGCATCGCGGACTCCTACGAGCAGTACTTC
CASIADSYEQYF